These 32 T cell receptor beta chains share one sample of origin, sequenced in a study of early T cells in non-severe SARS-CoV-2 infection. TCRdb reanalysed the 5' RACE reads using MiXCR and keeps one entry per CDR3 protein. This sample has over 35,000 distinct CDR3 sequences, with 3.5% to 5% found just once. The sequencing sample was made of whole blood. Every receptor here comes from an adult who was a healthcare worker with PCR-confirmed SARS-CoV-2 infection or an uninfected control (not recorded which).

The V gene is TRBV20-1, the J gene TRBJ2-7; TRBD1 agrees at 7 bases. Trimming cost V 5 bases and J 1 base; bases outside gene matches: 11. From germline, CDR1 is DFQATT and CDR2 SNEGSKA (reference sequence). The length of the CDR3 is 15 residues. CDR3 protein: CSAPSTGKNSYEQYF. In DNA form, the CDR3 reads TGCAGTGCTCCCTCGACAGGGAAAAATTCCTACGAGCAGTACTTC.

This clonotype came up many times. V gene TRBV2 combines with J gene TRBJ2-3, with D tentatively TRBD2 (5 bases). Germline V gives CDR1 SNHLY, CDR2 FYNNEI. The ends were cut back, 0 bases at V and 13 bases at J, with 23 bases in the middle. The CDR3 is made up of 16 amino acids. CDR3 DNA: TGTGCCAGCAGTGAAGCGGCTAGCACGGAATATCATTGCAAGTATTTT. Protein sequence: CASSEAASTEYHCKYF. The variable domain in full, with the rest retrieved from reference TRBV2 and TRBJ2-3, is EPEVTQTPSHQVTQMGQEVILRCVPISNHLYFYWYRQILGQKVEFLVSFYNNEISEKSEIFDDQFSVERPDGSNFTLKIRSTKLEDSAMYFCASSEAASTEYHCKYFGPGTRLTVL.

The rearrangement uses TRBV30 and TRBJ2-5; 10 bases match TRBD2. The CDR3 is 16 residues long. V dropped 0 bases and J dropped 5; count of bases not matched to a gene: 9. Germline values: CDR1 GTSNPN, CDR2 SVGIG (reference sequence). CDR3 sequence (DNA): TGTGCCTGGAGTGTACCCCATAGCGGGGGGCCGGAGACCCAGTACTTC. Translated: CAWSVPHSGGPETQYF. Full variable domain (remainder filled in from reference TRBV30 and TRBJ2-5): SQTIHQWPATLVQPVGSPLSLECTVEGTSNPNLYWYRQAAGRGLQLLFYSVGIGQISSEVPQNLSASRPQDRQFILSSKKLLLSDSGFYLCAWSVPHSGGPETQYFGPGTRLLVL.

A few counts support this clonotype. Here the CDR3 reads CASVDGQTNTGELFF. CDR3 sequence (DNA): TGTGCCAGCGTTGACGGGCAAACGAACACCGGGGAGCTGTTTTTT. This chain links TRBV2 with TRBJ2-2; no clear D gene. Germline CDR1 reads SNHLY; CDR2 reads FYNNEI. The CDR3 is made up of 15 amino acids. The ends were cut back, 8 bases at V and 0 bases at J, with 13 bases in the middle.

This clonotype has ten or more counts. The gene calls are TRBV12-3 or TRBV12-4 and TRBJ2-6; D remains ambiguous. CDR3 length: 15 residues. V lost 1 base and J lost 2, with 6 bases in between. The CDR3 spells CASSLVVTGANVLTF. CDR3 nucleotide sequence: TGTGCCAGCAGTTTAGTGGTTACTGGGGCCAACGTCCTGACTTTC.

This clonotype occurred many times. The chain employs TRBV20-1 and TRBJ2-7; 7 bases agree with TRBD1. In germline, CDR1 is DFQATT, CDR2 SNEGSKA (reference sequence). The CDR3 length is 13 residues. J was trimmed by 0 bases and V by 4 bases; bases with no gene match: 3. CDR3 nucleotide sequence: TGCAGTGCTAACAGGGGTATCTCCTACGAGCAGTACTTC. This encodes CSANRGISYEQYF.

This clonotype was recorded a few times. The rearrangement uses TRBV7-2 and TRBJ2-3, with 9 nucleotides matching TRBD2. The CDR3 has 12 amino acids. The V segment lost 9 bases and the J segment 6 bases; nucleotides outside the gene matches: 4. CDR1 and CDR2 (germline): SGHTA, FQGNSA. The CDR3, as DNA: TGTGCCAGTAAGCGGGGGGCGGATACGCAGTATTTT. This sequence encodes CASKRGADTQYF.

This clonotype was counted at least ten times. The chain recombines TRBV5-6 with TRBJ2-3; D is perhaps TRBD1 (5 bases). Trimming took off 6 bases at V and 11 bases at J, with 16 bases between the two ends. CDR1 SGHDT and CDR2 YYEEEE come from the germline V gene. This CDR3 comprises 12 residues. The CDR3 nucleotides are TGTGCCAGCACCCGTCAGGGCCTCTTGCAGTATTTT. Translating gives CASTRQGLLQYF.

This clonotype is deemed medium-sized (0.01 to 0.1%). The V call is TRBV20-1, the J call TRBJ1-2; 8 positions agree with TRBD1. CDR1 and CDR2 (germline): DFQATT, SNEGSKA (reference sequence). CDR3 length: 14 residues. The V gene end was trimmed by 6 bases and the J gene end by 3 bases; junction bases not matched to a gene: 9. The CDR3 region is CSALRGQDYYGYTF. The CDR3 region has the DNA TGCAGTGCGCTCAGGGGACAGGACTACTATGGCTACACCTTC.

This clonotype was picked up a small number of times. The genes are TRBV30 and TRBJ1-1; D remains unclear. V lost 3 bases and J 7 bases, leaving 12 bases between the germline ends. CDR1 is GTSNPN, CDR2 SVGIG, per germline (reference sequence). The CDR3 totals 12 residues. The DNA for the CDR3 is TGTGCCTGGAGCACAGTTTATCTTGAAGCTTTCTTT. It translates to CAWSTVYLEAFF. Variable domain in full (rest from reference TRBV30 and TRBJ1-1): SQTIHQWPATLVQPVGSPLSLECTVEGTSNPNLYWYRQAAGRGLQLLFYSVGIGQISSEVPQNLSASRPQDRQFILSSKKLLLSDSGFYLCAWSTVYLEAFFGQGTRLTVV.

In its sample, this clonotype was seen many times. V usage is TRBV13 and J usage is TRBJ2-3, with unresolved D. The V gene lost 4 bases and the J gene lost 2 bases, with 7 bases spanning the gap. The CDR3 is 13 amino acids. Germline V gene lookup returns CDR1 PRHDT and CDR2 FYEKMQ (reference sequence). The CDR3 here is CASSSLNTDTQYF. The CDR3 nucleotides read TGTGCCAGCAGCTCCCTCAACACAGATACGCAGTATTTT.

Ten or more counts support this clonotype. The V and J genes are TRBV5-1 and TRBJ2-3; 11 bases fit TRBD2. This CDR3 is built from 17 residues. V lost 0 bases and J lost 0; bases outside the gene matches: 3. Germline-derived CDR1 and CDR2 are SGHRS and YFSETQ. Here the CDR3 reads CASSLAGLAGSTDTQYF. The CDR3 coding sequence is TGCGCCAGCAGCTTGGCCGGACTAGCGGGTAGCACAGATACGCAGTATTTT.

This clonotype was seen at least ten times. In DNA, the CDR3 is TGCAGTGCTACCCCCGACAGGATTGATAATTCACCCCTCCACTTT. Its protein product is CSATPDRIDNSPLHF. This chain links TRBV20-1 with TRBJ1-6; possibly TRBD1 for D (6 bases). The V end lost 4 bases, the J end lost 5 bases, and 15 bases lay between the germline ends. Germline lookup yields CDR1 DFQATT and CDR2 SNEGSKA (reference sequence). The CDR3 totals 15 residues.

This clonotype was detected only a few times. J is TRBJ2-5 and V is TRBV5-4, with 11 bases lining up with TRBD2. Trimming took 4 bases from V and 1 from J; bases not matched to a gene: 3. The CDR3 is made up of 15 amino acids. Per germline, CDR1 SGHNT and CDR2 YYREEE (reference sequence). The CDR3 protein is CASSLLAGAQETQYF. In nucleotides, the CDR3 is TGTGCCAGCAGCCTACTAGCGGGGGCCCAAGAGACCCAGTACTTC.

This clonotype was detected many times. This chain connects TRBV20-1 to TRBJ2-1; perhaps TRBD2 as D (6 bases). Germline loops: CDR1 DFQATT, CDR2 SNEGSKA (reference sequence). This CDR3 has 15 amino acids. Trimming shortened V by 7 bases and J by 9 bases, and 25 bases separated the two germline ends. CDR3: CSVTEPGLVWVEQFF. CDR3 nucleotide sequence: TGCAGTGTTACAGAACCGGGACTGGTCTGGGTTGAGCAGTTCTTC.

This clonotype showed up many times. The CDR3 protein is CASSQAGSNQPQHF. CDR3 nucleotide sequence: TGTGCCAGCAGCCAAGCAGGGAGCAATCAGCCCCAGCATTTT. V gene TRBV3-1 combines with J gene TRBJ1-5; the D gene is possibly TRBD1 (5 bases). The CDR3 has 14 amino acids. Trimming took 1 base from V and 1 from J, leaving 5 bases between them. Germline V gene lookup returns CDR1 LGHDT and CDR2 YNNKEL (reference sequence).

This clonotype came up many times. The V call is TRBV3-1, the J call TRBJ2-6, with D possibly TRBD2 on 6 matching bases. Per the germline V gene, CDR1 is LGHDT and CDR2 is YNNKEL (reference sequence). Trimming cost V 4 bases and J 2 bases, with 12 bases left between them. The CDR3 totals 16 residues. The CDR3 loop reads CASSRDFRPGANVLTF. In DNA form, the CDR3 reads TGTGCCAGCAGCCGGGACTTCCGACCTGGGGCCAACGTCCTGACTTTC.

This clonotype was detected ten times or more. The chain combines TRBV5-1 with TRBJ1-1; no definite D call. The CDR3 consists of 14 residues. Germline CDR1 and CDR2: SGHRS and YFSETQ. V was pared by 0 bases and J by 1 base, with 7 bases between. CDR3 sequence reads: CASSLASSNTEAFF. CDR3 bases: TGCGCCAGCAGCTTGGCGAGTTCGAACACTGAAGCTTTCTTT.

This clonotype was detected ten times or more. The chain has TRBV7-2 and TRBJ2-3; 9 bases line up with TRBD2. This CDR3 spans 15 amino acids. The germline CDR1 and CDR2 sequences are SGHTA and FQGNSA. The trim removed 3 bases at V and 1 base at J, leaving 2 bases unmatched. The CDR3 nucleotides read TGTGCCAGCAGCTTCTTAGCGGGAGGCACAGATACGCAGTATTTT. It codes for CASSFLAGGTDTQYF.

This clonotype has only a few counts. The CDR3 reads CASSDRLDNEQFF. CDR3 DNA sequence: TGTGCCAGCAGTGATCGCCTGGACAATGAGCAGTTCTTC. This sequence joins TRBV2 and TRBJ2-1; D remains unclear. CDR1 is SNHLY and CDR2 is FYNNEI in the germline V gene. The CDR3 is 13 amino acids. V lost 3 bases, J lost 5 bases, and 8 bases lay in between.

This clonotype showed up many times. V usage is TRBV20-1 and J usage is TRBJ1-1; TRBD1 might be the D (6 bases). The CDR3 runs to 13 residues. Trimming pared 0 bases from V and 7 bases from J, leaving 12 bases between. Looked up from germline, CDR1 is DFQATT and CDR2 is SNEGSKA (reference sequence). This CDR3 reads CSARDYGGVEAFF. CDR3 DNA sequence: TGCAGTGCTAGAGATTACGGGGGCGTTGAAGCTTTCTTT.

This clonotype was counted many times. The chain uses TRBV12-5 and TRBJ1-1, with TRBD1 as a possible D gene (5 bases). Per germline, CDR1 LGHNT and CDR2 FRNRAP. The length of the CDR3 is 13 residues. V shed 7 bases and J shed 6 bases, with 15 bases lying between them. The CDR3 reads CASAPGVVSEAFF. CDR3 bases: TGTGCTAGTGCCCCGGGGGTCGTCTCTGAAGCTTTCTTT.

In this sample, this clonotype turned up many times. The rearrangement links TRBV30 to TRBJ1-1; D is ambiguous. V was shortened by 4 bases and J by 3 bases, with 9 bases between the two germline ends. This CDR3 has 12 residues. Looked up from germline, CDR1 is GTSNPN and CDR2 is SVGIG (reference sequence). For the CDR3, the DNA is TGTGCCTGGATGCAGACTTACACTGAAGCTTTCTTT. Translated, it gives CAWMQTYTEAFF.

This chain connects TRBV2 to TRBJ2-3; D is unclear. Germline V CDR1 and CDR2: SNHLY, FYNNEI. This CDR3 comprises 16 residues. The V end was cut by 8 bases, the J end by 0 bases, with 18 bases between. The DNA of the CDR3 is TGTGCCAGCTTTCCCCTTACGACCACTAGCACAGATACGCAGTATTTT. Translating it yields CASFPLTTTSTDTQYF.

This chain joins TRBV11-2 and TRBJ2-7, with a weak D call TRBD2 (6 bases). V lost 2 bases and J lost 5, with 13 bases in between. CDR3 length equals 14 residues. Germline V gene lookup returns CDR1 SGHAT and CDR2 FQNNGV. The DNA for the CDR3 is TGTGCCAGCAGCTTATTAGCCGGGAGAGACGAGCAGTACTTC. Encoded protein: CASSLLAGRDEQYF.

This clonotype has ten or more counts. This chain uses TRBV5-1 with TRBJ2-3; 7 bases agree with TRBD2. CDR1 and CDR2 from the germline V gene are SGHRS and YFSETQ. The CDR3 is 14 amino acids. Germline trimming cut 0 bases from V and 5 bases from J; bases unmatched to any gene: 3. The CDR3 DNA reads as TGCGCCAGCAGCTTGGGGGCTAGCGGAGATACGCAGTATTTT. This sequence encodes CASSLGASGDTQYF.

There are many counts of this clonotype. The chain combines TRBV13 with TRBJ2-2, with 13 positions matching TRBD2. After removal of 2 bases from V and 6 bases from J, the junction contained 18 bases not matched to a gene. Germline CDR1 PRHDT, CDR2 FYEKMQ (reference sequence). This CDR3 has 21 residues. The DNA for the CDR3 is TGTGCCAGCAGCTTAAGCGGGACTAGCGGGGTCCTGGGATGGCTCGCCGGGGAGCTGTTTTTT. Translation gives CASSLSGTSGVLGWLAGELFF.

At least ten counts were recorded for this clonotype. The chain carries TRBV7-9 and TRBJ1-2, with D possibly being TRBD1 (6 bases). Germline V gives CDR1 SEHNR, CDR2 FQNEAQ (reference sequence). Trimming removed 6 bases from V and 7 bases from J, with 15 bases in between. The CDR3 totals 13 residues. The CDR3 protein is CASRQQGLVGYTF. CDR3 bases: TGTGCCAGCAGGCAACAGGGCTTGGTTGGCTACACCTTC.

The sample holds many counts of this clonotype. This CDR3 reads CAWNRLGGQYEQYF. DNA of the CDR3: TGTGCCTGGAACCGGCTGGGGGGGCAGTACGAGCAGTACTTC. The J gene is TRBJ2-7, the V gene TRBV30, with D perhaps TRBD2 (7 bases). V was pared by 4 bases and J by 4 bases, with 17 bases between. The CDR3 has 14 residues. CDR1 and CDR2 from the germline V gene are GTSNPN and SVGIG (reference sequence).

This clonotype was detected ten times or more. The chain joins TRBV19 to TRBJ2-4; maybe TRBD2 (6 bases). V dropped 10 bases and J dropped 4 bases, with 14 bases sitting between them. This CDR3 is built from 13 residues. CDR1 is LNHDA and CDR2 is SQIVND in the germline V gene (reference sequence). The CDR3: CATTEGSKNIQYF. The CDR3 DNA reads as TGTGCCACTACGGAGGGCTCAAAAAACATTCAGTACTTC.

This clonotype was found many times. The chain employs TRBV7-9 and TRBJ1-1; possible D gene TRBD1, 5 bases. Trimming stripped 2 bases from V and 7 bases from J, with 11 bases between. The germline CDR1 and CDR2 sequences are SEHNR and FQNEAQ (reference sequence). CDR3 size: 13 residues. CDR3 bases: TGTGCCAGCAGCTTACTCGGGCAGGGTGAAGCTTTCTTT. Residues: CASSLLGQGEAFF.

This clonotype has a count of ten or more. This sequence joins TRBV7-2 and TRBJ2-7; TRBD1 agrees at 10 bases. Trimming cost V 3 bases and J 1 base; bases outside gene matches: 3. CDR3 length: 15 amino acids. Germline CDR1 is SGHTA and CDR2 is FQGNSA. The CDR3 loop reads CASSFRGQGSYEQYF. The CDR3 DNA reads as TGTGCCAGCAGCTTTAGGGGACAGGGGTCCTACGAGCAGTACTTC.